The clone carrying this T cell receptor (beta chain) was seen a handful of times. Its antigen remains unknown. Germline loops: CDR1 SGHRS, CDR2 YFSETQ. This CDR3 has 14 amino acids. After removal of 0 bases from V and 5 bases from J, the junction contained 2 bases not matched to a gene. This entry is derived from a study of blood T cells in healthy people across ages. Points from the study as a whole: Roughly linearly, TCR beta diversity per million T cells fell as age increased.

Using a J-beta primer mix together with a sample-barcoded 5' primer, a second PCR was run for about 6 to 12 cycles. TCRdb independently ran MiXCR on the 5' RACE reads; one entry per CDR3 protein. The table has fewer than 600,000 distinct CDR3 sequences, around a quarter seen once. This sample was shared with a second study, whose subject was T cells of mothers and their children. According to that study: Each mother gave over 9.5 million TCR beta CDR3 reads; each child, roughly 3.1 million.

The clonotype comes from a boy aged 2-15 years in good health. Sequencing used blood. The rearrangement links TRBV5-1 to TRBJ2-1; 7 bases are a match to TRBD1. CDR3 region: CASSLGTGDNEQFF. CDR3 DNA sequence: TGCGCCAGCAGCTTGGGTACAGGGGACAATGAGCAGTTCTTC.